This T cell receptor beta chain was sequenced in a study of CD8 T cells in ankylosing spondylitis. Study results and caveats: Several of the motif variants were reported before in synovial fluid and blood from reactive arthritis. Typical of ankylosing spondylitis blood, it appeared, was a TCR beta motif of roughly eight highly homologous variants. Disease-linked clones proved CD8+ and comparatively uncommon in peripheral blood. Significant enrichment of disease-linked clones was reportedly seen in matched ankylosing spondylitis synovial fluid.

Library preparation for TCR beta used quantitative 5'-RACE with molecular barcodes. TCRdb re-called the 5' RACE reads with MiXCR, one entry per CDR3 protein. The table lists about 400,000 distinct CDR3 sequences, about 20% of them singletons. On this clonotype itself: What it binds is unknown.

Sequenced material: blood, either unsorted or a sorted T cell fraction (not recorded which). The receptor was derived from a male donor with ankylosing spondylitis.

DNA for the CDR3: TGCGCCAGCAGCTTGGGTCTGGGTTTGGAGACCCAGTACTTC. It is translated as CASSLGLGLETQYF. The V and J genes are TRBV5-1 and TRBJ2-5, with D unresolved. CDR3 length: 14 residues. CDR1 is SGHRS, CDR2 YFSETQ, per germline. Between the trimmed V and J ends, which lost 0 bases and 5 bases, there was a span of 11 bases.